This T cell receptor (beta chain) was sequenced during a study of blood T cell repertoires in COVID-19. Turning to the study itself: There were acute and convalescent COVID-19 samples, and they came from the United States, Italy and Spain.

TCRdb's copy holds only in-frame clones and misses some; the assay was immunoSEQ multiplex PCR. The sample consists of some 140,000 clones, around 83% of them appearing once. After removal of 4 bases from V and 1 base from J, the junction contained 2 bases not matched to a gene. Germline V gives CDR1 LNHNV, CDR2 YYDKDF (reference sequence). This CDR3 is 16 amino acids long. Sequencing input: peripheral blood. J is TRBJ2-5 and V is TRBV15; 14 bases agree with TRBD2. This clonotype was obtained from a woman in her sixties with COVID-19, enrolled during active disease. The DNA of the CDR3 is TGTGCCACCAGCATCGGGACTAGCGGGGGCCAAGAGACCCAGTACTTC. Encoded protein: CATSIGTSGGQETQYF. The whole variable domain, remainder taken from reference TRBV15 and TRBJ2-5, is DAMVIQNPRYQVTQFGKPVTLSCSQTLNHNVMYWYQQKSSQAPKLLFHYYDKDFNNEADTPDNFQSRRPNTSFCFLDIRSPGLGDTAMYLCATSIGTSGGQETQYFGPGTRLLVL.